This passage covers 20 T cell receptor beta chains from one sample sequenced in a study of blood T cell repertoires in COVID-19. The method was immunoSEQ multiplex PCR; TCRdb's version includes in-frame clones alone and lacks a portion of them. This sample carries about 130,000 clones, about 81% of them seen once, and the ten largest clones take about 17%. Sequencing used peripheral blood. Every receptor here comes from a woman older than 75 with acute or convalescent COVID-19.

The chain combines TRBV18 with TRBJ1-4; possibly TRBD1 for D (6 bases). Germline V gene lookup returns CDR1 KGHSH and CDR2 LQKENI. Trimming pared 5 bases from V and 0 bases from J, leaving 31 bases between. The CDR3 covers 22 residues. The CDR3 loop is CASSSGNRVLSHSQSTNEKLFF. The CDR3 DNA follows: TGTGCCAGCTCATCAGGGAACAGGGTACTGTCCCACAGCCAATCAACTAATGAAAAACTGTTTTTT.

The chain uses TRBV19 and TRBJ2-2; 11 bases fit TRBD2. The germline CDR1 and CDR2 sequences are LNHDA and SQIVND (reference sequence). This CDR3 region has 17 residues. V lost 3 bases and J lost 0; bases outside the gene matches: 3. The CDR3 loop reads CASSILAGGPNTGELFF. DNA for the CDR3: TGTGCCAGTAGTATTTTAGCGGGGGGGCCGAACACCGGGGAGCTGTTTTTT.

The gene calls are TRBV29-1 and TRBJ2-1; TRBD2 matches at 8 bases. V lost 2 bases, J lost 3 bases, and 6 bases stayed unmatched. This CDR3 comprises 15 residues. The germline V gene has CDR1 SQVTM and CDR2 ANQGSEA. The CDR3 reads CSVEKAGVGYNEQFF. As DNA, the CDR3 is TGCAGCGTTGAAAAAGCGGGGGTAGGCTACAATGAGCAGTTCTTC.

The chain employs TRBV25-1 and TRBJ2-5, with a weak D call TRBD1 (5 bases). The germline V and J ends were trimmed by 0 bases and 4 bases, with 9 bases remaining between them. Germline CDR1 reads MGHDK; CDR2 reads SYGVNS. This CDR3 comprises 14 residues. The CDR3: CASSEYPRGETQYF. CDR3 in DNA: TGTGCCAGCAGTGAATACCCTAGGGGAGAGACCCAGTACTTC.

V and J are TRBV6-5 and TRBJ1-1; 9 bases align to TRBD1. After removal of 6 bases from V and 5 bases from J, the junction contained 7 bases not matched to a gene. The CDR3 runs to 14 residues. The germline V gene has CDR1 MNHEY and CDR2 SVGAGI. For the CDR3, the DNA is TGTGCCAGCAGCCCCCGGACAGGGGTTACTGAAGCTTTCTTT. This translates into CASSPRTGVTEAFF.

The chain links TRBV19 to TRBJ2-7; a weak D match, TRBD2 (6 bases). Per germline, CDR1 LNHDA and CDR2 SQIVND (reference sequence). V was shortened by 6 bases and J by 4 bases, with 19 bases between the two germline ends. CDR3 length: 15 residues. In nucleotides, the CDR3 is TGTGCCAGTAGCACCGGGCGGGGCATCGGTTACGAGCAGTACTTC. It encodes CASSTGRGIGYEQYF. The entire variable domain, with the rest obtained from reference TRBV19 and TRBJ2-7, is as follows: DGGITQSPKYLFRKEGQNVTLSCEQNLNHDAMYWYRQDPGQGLRLIYYSQIVNDFQKGDIAEGYSVSREKKESFPLTVTSAQKNPTAFYLCASSTGRGIGYEQYFGPGTRLTVT.

The chain joins TRBV9 to TRBJ2-6, with TRBD1 matching 9 bases. Germline trimming cut 3 bases from V and 1 base from J; bases unmatched to any gene: 2. CDR1 and CDR2 from the germline V gene are SGDLS and YYNGEE. The CDR3 contains 16 residues. Here the CDR3 reads CASSGGTGSGANVLTF. CDR3 sequence (DNA): TGTGCCAGCAGCGGCGGGACAGGGTCTGGGGCCAACGTCCTGACTTTC.

This clone has just one count. The gene calls are TRBV3-1 (or the pseudogene TRBV3-2) and TRBJ1-6, with no clear D. Germline V gene lookup returns CDR1 LGHDT and CDR2 YNNKEL (reference sequence). V was shortened by 4 bases and J by 0 bases, with 4 bases between the two germline ends. The CDR3 consists of 14 residues. The CDR3: CASSLSSYNSPLHF. The CDR3 nucleotides are TGTGCCAGCAGCCTGAGCTCCTATAATTCACCCCTCCACTTT.

CDR3 sequence (DNA): TGCGCCGTCAAGGGGTACCGGAACACTGAAGCTTTCTTT. Its protein product is CAVKGYRNTEAFF. The chain carries TRBV23-1 and TRBJ1-1, with a tentative D call TRBD1 (5 bases). TRBV23-1 has ORF status, its function being uncertain. The CDR3 runs 13 residues. The V end lost 11 bases, the J end lost 1 base, and 14 bases lay between the germline ends.

The chain carries TRBV7-8 and TRBJ2-7, with 9 bases fitting TRBD1. CDR1 and CDR2 (germline): SGHVS, FQNEAQ. J lost 0 bases, V lost 5 bases, and 8 bases had no gene match. The CDR3 has 16 residues. CDR3 loop: CASSPPRGQGSYEQYF. The CDR3, as DNA: TGTGCCAGCAGCCCGCCCCGGGGACAGGGCTCCTACGAGCAGTACTTC.

The chain joins TRBV6-2 or TRBV6-3 to TRBJ2-3; D ambiguous. Trimming took off 5 bases at V and 4 bases at J, with 16 bases between the two ends. Per germline, CDR1 MNHEY and CDR2 SVGEGT. CDR3 size: 15 residues. The CDR3 DNA reads as TGTGCCAGCAGTGATAGAGGCCTTCCCGCAGATACGCAGTATTTT. Its translation: CASSDRGLPADTQYF.

The CDR3 nucleotides are TGCGCCAGCAGTCCCAGCGGGAGGGCCCAAGAGACCCAGTACTTC. This translates into CASSPSGRAQETQYF. The chain combines TRBV5-1 with TRBJ2-5; TRBD2 agrees at 10 bases. The germline CDR1 and CDR2 sequences are SGHRS and YFSETQ. V lost 5 bases, J lost 1 base, and 5 bases stayed unmatched. There are 15 residues in the CDR3.

About this clone itself: The same CDR3 also results from other DNA sequences found in this sample. The J gene is TRBJ1-2, the V gene TRBV7-8; no definite D call. Germline values: CDR1 SGHVS, CDR2 FQNEAQ. The V gene lost 2 bases and the J gene lost 2 bases, with 12 bases spanning the gap. The CDR3 has 15 amino acids. CDR3 loop: CASSLTGVGNYGYTF. For the CDR3, the DNA is TGTGCCAGCAGCTTAACCGGGGTTGGGAACTATGGCTACACCTTC.

The genes are TRBV27 and TRBJ1-2; 10 nucleotides line up with TRBD1. This CDR3 has 13 amino acids. The V gene's germline CDR1 is MNHEY and CDR2 SMNVEV (reference sequence). Trimming cost V 8 bases and J 4 bases; bases outside gene matches: 4. The CDR3: CASGDRGIYGYTF. The CDR3 bases are TGTGCCAGCGGGGACAGGGGAATCTATGGCTACACCTTC.

V and J are TRBV7-9 and TRBJ2-2; 9 bases align to TRBD1. This CDR3 contains 16 residues. The V gene's germline CDR1 is SEHNR and CDR2 FQNEAQ (reference sequence). The ends lost 2 bases at V and 6 bases at J; junction bases unmatched: 7. The chain's CDR3 is CASSLSTTGGPGELFF. In DNA form, the CDR3 reads TGTGCCAGCAGCTTATCTACGACAGGGGGGCCCGGGGAGCTGTTTTTT.

The chain couples TRBV5-1 to TRBJ2-1; TRBD2 might be the D (5 bases). Between the trimmed V and J ends, which lost 4 bases and 0 bases, there was a span of 11 bases. This CDR3 region has 15 residues. From germline, CDR1 is SGHRS and CDR2 YFSETQ. The CDR3 region is CASSLGKSSYNEQFF. As DNA, the CDR3 is TGCGCCAGCAGCCTCGGGAAGAGCTCCTACAATGAGCAGTTCTTC.

This clone has just a few counts. The V gene is TRBV11-3, the J gene TRBJ2-7, with a weak D call TRBD1 (6 bases). This CDR3 has 14 amino acids. Trimming left V 5 bases short and J 5 bases short, with 16 bases between. CDR1 is SGHNT and CDR2 is YENEEA in the germline V gene. CDR3 coding DNA: TGTGCCAGCAGCCCCGGCCAGGGGATAAACGAGCAGTACTTC. Protein product: CASSPGQGINEQYF.

This sequence joins TRBV6-2 or TRBV6-3 and TRBJ1-1, with D hard to call. Germline V CDR1 and CDR2: MNHEY, SVGEGT. V was pared by 2 bases and J by 1 base, with 11 bases between. The CDR3 sequence is 15 residues long. The CDR3 spells CASSYLGQQNTEAFF. CDR3 sequence (DNA): TGTGCCAGCAGTTACCTTGGGCAGCAGAACACTGAAGCTTTCTTT.

The chain uses TRBV2 and TRBJ1-2; D might be TRBD1 (5 bases). CDR1 is SNHLY and CDR2 is FYNNEI in the germline V gene. The CDR3 length is 11 residues. V was clipped by 8 bases and J by 8 bases, with 12 bases between them. The CDR3 loop is CASQGDWGYTF. CDR3 nucleotides: TGTGCCAGCCAAGGGGATTGGGGCTACACCTTC.

V usage is TRBV5-1 and J usage is TRBJ2-1; 7 bases are shared with TRBD2. CDR3 length equals 16 residues. CDR1 and CDR2 (germline): SGHRS, YFSETQ. V was pared by 0 bases and J by 0 bases, with 3 bases of the junction left unmatched. The chain's CDR3 is CASSLGGGSSYNEQFF. CDR3 coding DNA: TGCGCCAGCAGCTTGGGGGGCGGGAGCTCCTACAATGAGCAGTTCTTC.